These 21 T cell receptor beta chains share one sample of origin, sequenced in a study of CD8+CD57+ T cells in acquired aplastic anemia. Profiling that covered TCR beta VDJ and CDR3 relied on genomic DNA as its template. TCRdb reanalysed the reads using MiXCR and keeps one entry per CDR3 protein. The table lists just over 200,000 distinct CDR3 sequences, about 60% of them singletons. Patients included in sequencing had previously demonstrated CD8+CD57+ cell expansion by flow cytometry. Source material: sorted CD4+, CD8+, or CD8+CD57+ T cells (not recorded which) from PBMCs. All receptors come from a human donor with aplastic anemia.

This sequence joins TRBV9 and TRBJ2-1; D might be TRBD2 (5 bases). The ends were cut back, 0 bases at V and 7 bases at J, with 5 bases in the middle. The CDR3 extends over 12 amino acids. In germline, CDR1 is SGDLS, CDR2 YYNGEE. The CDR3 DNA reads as TGTGCCAGCAGCGTAGTAGCGAATGAGCAGTTCTTC. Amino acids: CASSVVANEQFF.

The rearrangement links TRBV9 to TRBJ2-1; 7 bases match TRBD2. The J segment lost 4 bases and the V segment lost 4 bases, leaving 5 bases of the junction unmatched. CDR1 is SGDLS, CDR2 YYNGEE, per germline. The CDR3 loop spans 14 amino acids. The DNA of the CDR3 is TGTGCCAGCAGCTCCGGACTAGGTTACAATGAGCAGTTCTTC. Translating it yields CASSSGLGYNEQFF.

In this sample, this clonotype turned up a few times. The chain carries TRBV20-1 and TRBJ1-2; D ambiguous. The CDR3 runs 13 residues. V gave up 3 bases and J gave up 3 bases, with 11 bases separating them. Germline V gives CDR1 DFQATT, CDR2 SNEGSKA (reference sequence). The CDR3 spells CSAREYPDYGYTF. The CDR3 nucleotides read TGCAGTGCTAGGGAATACCCGGACTATGGCTACACCTTC.

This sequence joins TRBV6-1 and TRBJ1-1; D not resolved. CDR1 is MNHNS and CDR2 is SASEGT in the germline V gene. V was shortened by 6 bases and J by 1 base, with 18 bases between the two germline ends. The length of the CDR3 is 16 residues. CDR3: CASSRLGRPKNTEAFF. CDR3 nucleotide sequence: TGTGCCAGCAGCCGTTTGGGTCGGCCGAAGAACACTGAAGCTTTCTTT.

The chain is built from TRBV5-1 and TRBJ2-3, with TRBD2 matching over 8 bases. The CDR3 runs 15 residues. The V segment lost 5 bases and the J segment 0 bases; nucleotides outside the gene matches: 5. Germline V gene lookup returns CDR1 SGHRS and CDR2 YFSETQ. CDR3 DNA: TGCGCCAGCAGAGATACTAGCGGAAGCACAGATACGCAGTATTTT. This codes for CASRDTSGSTDTQYF. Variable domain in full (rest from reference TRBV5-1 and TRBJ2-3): KAGVTQTPRYLIKTRGQQVTLSCSPISGHRSVSWYQQTPGQGLQFLFEYFSETQRNKGNFPGRFSGRQFSNSRSEMNVSTLELGDSALYLCASRDTSGSTDTQYFGPGTRLTVL.

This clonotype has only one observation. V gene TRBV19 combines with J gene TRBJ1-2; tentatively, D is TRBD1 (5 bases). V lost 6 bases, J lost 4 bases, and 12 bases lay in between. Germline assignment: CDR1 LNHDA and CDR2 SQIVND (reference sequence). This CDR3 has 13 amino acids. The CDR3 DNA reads TGTGCCAGTAGCATGGACACAGTCTATGGCTACACCTTC. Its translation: CASSMDTVYGYTF. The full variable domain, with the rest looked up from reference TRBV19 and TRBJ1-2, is DGGITQSPKYLFRKEGQNVTLSCEQNLNHDAMYWYRQDPGQGLRLIYYSQIVNDFQKGDIAEGYSVSREKKESFPLTVTSAQKNPTAFYLCASSMDTVYGYTFGSGTRLTVV.

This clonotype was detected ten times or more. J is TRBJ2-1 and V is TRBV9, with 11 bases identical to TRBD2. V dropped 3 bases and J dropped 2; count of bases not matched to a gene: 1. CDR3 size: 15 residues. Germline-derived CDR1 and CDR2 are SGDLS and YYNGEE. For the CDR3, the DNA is TGTGCCAGCAGCGATAGCGGGGGGGCCTACAATGAGCAGTTCTTC. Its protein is CASSDSGGAYNEQFF.

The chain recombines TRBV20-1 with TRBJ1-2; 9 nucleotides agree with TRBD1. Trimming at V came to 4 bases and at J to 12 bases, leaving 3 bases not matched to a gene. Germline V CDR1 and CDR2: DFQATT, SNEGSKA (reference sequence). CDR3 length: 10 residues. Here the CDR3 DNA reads TGCAGTGCTATAGACAGGGGGAACACCTTC. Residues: CSAIDRGNTF.

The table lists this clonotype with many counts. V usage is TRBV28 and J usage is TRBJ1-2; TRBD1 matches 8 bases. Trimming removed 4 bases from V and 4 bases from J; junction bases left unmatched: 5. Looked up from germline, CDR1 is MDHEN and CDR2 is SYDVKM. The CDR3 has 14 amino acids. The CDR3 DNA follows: TGTGCCAGCAGTTCGACAGGGGTAGGCTATGGCTACACCTTC. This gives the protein CASSSTGVGYGYTF.

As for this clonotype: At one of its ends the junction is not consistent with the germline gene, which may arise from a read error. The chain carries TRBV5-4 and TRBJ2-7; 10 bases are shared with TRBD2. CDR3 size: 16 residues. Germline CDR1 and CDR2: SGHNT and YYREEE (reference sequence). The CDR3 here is CASSQPTSGRSYEQYF. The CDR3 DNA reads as TGCGCCAGCAGCCAACCGACTAGCGGGCGCTCCTACGAGCAGTACTTC.

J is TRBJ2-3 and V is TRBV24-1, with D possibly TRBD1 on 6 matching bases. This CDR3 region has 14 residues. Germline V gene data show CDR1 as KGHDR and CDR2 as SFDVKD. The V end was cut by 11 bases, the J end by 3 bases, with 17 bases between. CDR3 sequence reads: CASKGQTSTDTQYF. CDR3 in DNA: TGTGCCAGCAAAGGACAGACATCAACAGATACGCAGTATTTT.

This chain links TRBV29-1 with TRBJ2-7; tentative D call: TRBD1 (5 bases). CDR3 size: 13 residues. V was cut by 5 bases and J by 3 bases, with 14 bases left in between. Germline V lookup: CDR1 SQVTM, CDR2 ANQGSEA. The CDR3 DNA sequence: TGCAGCGTTTTTAAGGGGCAGAACTACGAGCAGTACTTC. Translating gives CSVFKGQNYEQYF.

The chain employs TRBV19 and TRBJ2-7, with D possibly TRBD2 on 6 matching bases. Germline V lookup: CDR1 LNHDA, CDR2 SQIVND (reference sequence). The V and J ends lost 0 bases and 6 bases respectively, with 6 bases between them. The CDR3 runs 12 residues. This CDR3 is CASSIDGGEQYF. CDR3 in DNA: TGTGCCAGTAGTATAGACGGGGGCGAGCAGTACTTC. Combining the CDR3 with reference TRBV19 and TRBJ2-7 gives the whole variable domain DGGITQSPKYLFRKEGQNVTLSCEQNLNHDAMYWYRQDPGQGLRLIYYSQIVNDFQKGDIAEGYSVSREKKESFPLTVTSAQKNPTAFYLCASSIDGGEQYFGPGTRLTVT.

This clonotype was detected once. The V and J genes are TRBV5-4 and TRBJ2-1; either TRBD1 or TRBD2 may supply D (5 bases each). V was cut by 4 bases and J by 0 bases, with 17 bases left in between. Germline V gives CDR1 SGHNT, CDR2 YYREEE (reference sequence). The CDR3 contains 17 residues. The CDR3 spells CASSPGRPGSSYNEQFF. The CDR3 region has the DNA TGTGCCAGCAGCCCGGGTCGACCAGGGAGCTCCTACAATGAGCAGTTCTTC.

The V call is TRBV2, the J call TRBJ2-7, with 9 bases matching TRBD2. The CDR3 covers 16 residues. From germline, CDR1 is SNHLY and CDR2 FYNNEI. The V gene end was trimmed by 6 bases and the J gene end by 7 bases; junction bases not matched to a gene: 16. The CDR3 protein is CASSVNNLAGVKEQYF. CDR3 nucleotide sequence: TGTGCCAGCAGCGTCAACAATTTAGCGGGAGTGAAGGAGCAGTACTTC. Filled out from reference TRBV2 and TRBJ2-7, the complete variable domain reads EPEVTQTPSHQVTQMGQEVILRCVPISNHLYFYWYRQILGQKVEFLVSFYNNEISEKSEIFDDQFSVERPDGSNFTLKIRSTKLEDSAMYFCASSVNNLAGVKEQYFGPGTRLTVT.

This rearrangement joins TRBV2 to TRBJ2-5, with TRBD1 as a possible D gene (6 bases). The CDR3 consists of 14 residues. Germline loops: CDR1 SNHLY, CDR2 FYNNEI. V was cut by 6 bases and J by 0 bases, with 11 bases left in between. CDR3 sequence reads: CASRGAAHQETQYF. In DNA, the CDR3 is TGTGCCAGCAGGGGGGCCGCCCACCAAGAGACCCAGTACTTC.

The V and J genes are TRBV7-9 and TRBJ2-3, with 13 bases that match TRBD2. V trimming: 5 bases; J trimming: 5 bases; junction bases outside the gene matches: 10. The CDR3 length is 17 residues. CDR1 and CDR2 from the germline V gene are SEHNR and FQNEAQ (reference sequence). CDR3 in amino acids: CASSPTLRTSGGDTQYF. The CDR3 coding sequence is TGTGCCAGCAGCCCGACCCTCCGGACTAGCGGGGGAGATACGCAGTATTTT.

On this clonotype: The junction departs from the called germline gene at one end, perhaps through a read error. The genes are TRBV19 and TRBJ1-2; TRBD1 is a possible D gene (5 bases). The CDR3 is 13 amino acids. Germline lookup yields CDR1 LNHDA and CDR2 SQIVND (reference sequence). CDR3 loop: CASNIGRAYGYTF. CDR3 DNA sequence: TGTGCCAGTAATATAGGCAGGGCTTATGGCTACACCTTC.

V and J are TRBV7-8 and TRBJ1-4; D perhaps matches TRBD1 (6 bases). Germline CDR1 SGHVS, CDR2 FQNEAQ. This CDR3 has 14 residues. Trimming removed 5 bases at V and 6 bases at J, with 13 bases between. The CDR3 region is CASSTPGADEKLFF. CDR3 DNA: TGTGCCAGCAGCACGCCGGGGGCAGATGAAAAACTGTTTTTT.

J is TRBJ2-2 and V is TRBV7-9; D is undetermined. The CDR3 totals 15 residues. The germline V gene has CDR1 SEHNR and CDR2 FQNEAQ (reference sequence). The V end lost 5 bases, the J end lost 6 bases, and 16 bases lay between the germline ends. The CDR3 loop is CASSITRTSAGELFF. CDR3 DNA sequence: TGTGCCAGCAGCATAACTCGAACAAGCGCCGGGGAGCTGTTTTTT.

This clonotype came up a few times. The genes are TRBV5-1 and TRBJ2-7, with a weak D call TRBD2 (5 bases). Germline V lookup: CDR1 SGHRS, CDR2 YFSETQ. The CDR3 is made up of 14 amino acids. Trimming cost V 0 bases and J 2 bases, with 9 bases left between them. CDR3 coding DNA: TGCGCCAGCAGCTTGGAGTACGGGGCCTACGAGCAGTACTTC. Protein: CASSLEYGAYEQYF.